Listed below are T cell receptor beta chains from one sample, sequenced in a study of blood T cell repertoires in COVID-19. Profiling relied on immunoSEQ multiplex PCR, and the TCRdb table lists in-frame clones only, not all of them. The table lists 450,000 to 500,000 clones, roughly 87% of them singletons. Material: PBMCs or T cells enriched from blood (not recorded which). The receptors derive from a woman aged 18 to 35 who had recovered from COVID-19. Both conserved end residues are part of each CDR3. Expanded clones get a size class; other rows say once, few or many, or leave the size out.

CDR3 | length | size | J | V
CASSGGAPETQYF | 13 | . | TRBJ2-5 | TRBV12-3/TRBV12-4
CAWGHPGTEAFF | 12 | once | TRBJ1-1 | TRBV30
CAISGGLFNEQFF | 13 | . | TRBJ2-1 | TRBV10-3
CASSQDFGTGNTIYF | 15 | . | TRBJ1-3 | TRBV3-1/TRBV3-2
CASSERPGGGNTIYF | 15 | . | TRBJ1-3 | TRBV2
CASSLGQQGGTYGYTF | 16 | few | TRBJ1-2 | TRBV5-8
CASTPDPGQGYGYTF | 15 | . | TRBJ1-2 | TRBV11-2
CASSLLSGADTQYF | 14 | once | TRBJ2-3 | TRBV7-2
CASSLDQGADGYTF | 14 | . | TRBJ1-2 | TRBV5-4
CASSSTSGGWSYNEQFF | 17 | . | TRBJ2-1 | TRBV28
CAWSVPRVSYYNEQFF | 16 | few | TRBJ2-1 | TRBV30
CASSDRGAHQPQHF | 14 | . | TRBJ1-5 | TRBV2
CASSPRTSGGIYEQYF | 16 | . | TRBJ2-7 | TRBV28
CASVMNTEAFF | 11 | . | TRBJ1-1 | TRBV3-1/TRBV3-2
CASSQERQDGAFF | 13 | . | TRBJ1-1 | TRBV4-2
CASSFGTGFGQYF | 13 | . | TRBJ2-7 | TRBV7-9
CASSVGPVRSSTDTQYF | 17 | . | TRBJ2-3 | TRBV9
CASSDSGQILYSNQPQHF | 18 | . | TRBJ1-5 | TRBV2
CASSYSRTGGSYGYTF | 16 | . | TRBJ1-2 | TRBV6-5
CASSRSSSSTDTQYF | 15 | . | TRBJ2-3 | TRBV7-9
CASSPETSGGAWYNEQFF | 18 | . | TRBJ2-1 | TRBV6-6
CASSQDWAVNQPQHF | 15 | . | TRBJ1-5 | TRBV4-1
CASSGGPSTDTQYF | 14 | . | TRBJ2-3 | TRBV10-2
CASSLNAPRDAGELFF | 16 | . | TRBJ2-2 | TRBV7-9
CASGLVLGQQETQYF | 15 | . | TRBJ2-5 | TRBV12-5
CASSLQAGGNYGYTF | 15 | . | TRBJ1-2 | TRBV28
CASYDRTGRVYGYTF | 15 | . | TRBJ1-2 | TRBV5-8
CASSLGSALGGNTIYF | 16 | . | TRBJ1-3 | TRBV7-2
CASSGTSLDEQFF | 13 | . | TRBJ2-1 | TRBV6-2/TRBV6-3
CAWSAPPRREAFF | 13 | . | TRBJ1-1 | TRBV30
CASSPPSYSNQPQHF | 15 | few | TRBJ1-5 | TRBV7-6
CASSYTTDLKGTQYF | 15 | . | TRBJ2-5 | TRBV6-5
CASSGLTGGVAEAFF | 15 | . | TRBJ1-1 | TRBV5-1
CASSQAIRTGSGEEAFF | 17 | . | TRBJ1-1 | TRBV4-1
CASSSIPRKTAKGNTEAFF | 19 | . | TRBJ1-1 | TRBV11-2
CAISESSGEYQPQHF | 15 | . | TRBJ1-5 | TRBV10-3
CASSPEGRAVNQPQHF | 16 | . | TRBJ1-5 | TRBV5-5
CACPTGYGYTF | 11 | once | TRBJ1-2 | TRBV30
CASSWGGYSNQPQHF | 15 | . | TRBJ1-5 | TRBV5-6
CATPASGGAGETQYF | 15 | . | TRBJ2-5 | TRBV6-5
CASTWGGAGNTIYF | 14 | . | TRBJ1-3 | TRBV19
CASRQMGPEGNEQFF | 15 | . | TRBJ2-1 | TRBV6-5
CASTPTGLAGGRSYEQYF | 18 | . | TRBJ2-7 | TRBV2
CASSPQTGGSTEAFF | 15 | . | TRBJ1-1 | TRBV11-2
CASKLAGQNEAFF | 13 | . | TRBJ1-1 | TRBV5-4
CASSVAGRLNGELFF | 15 | . | TRBJ2-2 | TRBV19
CAYDRVKPYTEAFF | 14 | . | TRBJ1-1 | TRBV2
CASSTGTELNTEAFF | 15 | . | TRBJ1-1 | TRBV19
CASSTATGGAYNEQFF | 16 | . | TRBJ2-1 | TRBV21-1
CASSSWTALGTEAFF | 15 | . | TRBJ1-1 | TRBV11-2
CASSTRTGGGKGYTF | 15 | . | TRBJ1-2 | TRBV19
CASSQDLTSEQYF | 13 | . | TRBJ2-7 | TRBV3-1/TRBV3-2
CASSLAWTGVGDGYTF | 16 | once | TRBJ1-2 | TRBV5-1
CASSGGEGSYGYTF | 14 | . | TRBJ1-2 | TRBV5-1